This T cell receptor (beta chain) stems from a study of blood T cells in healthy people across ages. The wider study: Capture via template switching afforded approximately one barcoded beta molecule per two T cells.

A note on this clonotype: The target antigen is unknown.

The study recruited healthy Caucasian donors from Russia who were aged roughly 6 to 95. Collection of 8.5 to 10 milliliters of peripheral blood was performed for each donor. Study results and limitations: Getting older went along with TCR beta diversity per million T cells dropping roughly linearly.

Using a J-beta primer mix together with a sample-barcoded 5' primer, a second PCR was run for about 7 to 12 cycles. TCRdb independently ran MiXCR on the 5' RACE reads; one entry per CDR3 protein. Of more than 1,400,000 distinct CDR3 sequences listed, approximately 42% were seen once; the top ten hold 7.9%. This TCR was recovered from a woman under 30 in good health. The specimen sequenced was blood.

CDR3 in amino acids: CASSLKGAGYGYTF. The CDR3 DNA follows: TGTGCCAGCAGTTTAAAGGGGGCAGGCTATGGCTACACCTTC. The J gene is TRBJ1-2, the V gene TRBV12-3 or TRBV12-4; TRBD1 matches 7 bases. This CDR3 spans 14 amino acids. Unmatched junction bases numbered 4, after V lost 2 bases and J lost 4 bases.